This TCR beta chain appears in the sequencing data of a study of tumor-infiltrating lymphocytes in primary liver carcinoma. Background on the study: Patients, male and female, were 30 to 69 years old. Sample yields, roughly 3.65 to 8 million productive TCRbeta reads, were similar across the tissue types.

TCR beta cDNA came from roughly 0.45 ug total RNA, primed with a constant-region primer. ARM-PCR, slightly modified, supplied the TCR beta libraries through three nested multiplex PCR rounds. A C-beta reverse primer was combined with TRBV1-TRBV30 forward primers in the first two PCR rounds, and each round had around 10 cycles. TCRdb re-called the multiplex PCR reads with MiXCR, one entry per CDR3 protein. The profile shows around 170,000 distinct CDR3 sequences, approximately 60% of them singletons. Study outcomes and limitations: Tumors reached a significantly greater top-250-clone fraction than blood did (p = 0.039).

This CDR3 is built from 13 residues. Germline CDR1 SQVTM, CDR2 ANQGSEA. Regarding this clonotype: Its antigen is not known. This may arise from a read error, as a much more abundant clone is one base away.

Blood RNA originated from unsorted whole blood, with germline DNA additionally extracted. This receptor was identified in a man aged 40-55 years with primary liver carcinoma and hepatitis B virus infection. The chain combines TRBV29-1 with TRBJ2-1, with 15 bases identical to TRBD2. The specimen sequenced was peripheral blood. The CDR3 sequence: CSGRTSGRDEQLF. The CDR3, as DNA: TGCAGCGGCCGGACTAGCGGGAGGGATGAGCAGTTATTC.